This TCR beta chain comes out of a study of CD8+ T cells in alopecia areata. In the study overall: In an open-label trial, patients got 5 to 10 mg tofacitinib twice daily.

The germline V and J ends were trimmed by 7 bases and 2 bases, with 12 bases remaining between them. This CDR3 has 13 amino acids. Per germline, CDR1 SQVTM and CDR2 ANQGSEA. General study findings and limits: Throughout tofacitinib, many expanded lesional clones continued to persist in scalp and blood.

RNA extraction was followed by reverse transcription into cDNA, which acted as the sequencing template. This table comes from immunoSEQ multiplex PCR, and its TCRdb copy is limited to in-frame clones, with some not included. The data show approximately 180,000 clones, about 53% seen once. This sample's treatment: oral pan-JAK inhibitor, 5-10 mg twice daily. Specimens obtained from alopecia areata patients comprised lesional scalp punch biopsies and peripheral blood. This clone was found a few times. Its antigen is currently unknown. The material was CD8+ T cells sorted from blood, obtained at week 24, from a patient treated with tofacitinib. The sequence derives from a human donor with alopecia areata. J is TRBJ1-3 and V is TRBV29-1, with D uncertain. CDR3 region: CSADRVPGNTIYF. In nucleotides, the CDR3 is TGCAGCGCTGACCGGGTCCCTGGAAACACCATATATTTT. The full variable domain, completed using reference TRBV29-1 and TRBJ1-3, is SAVISQKPSRDICQRGTSLTIQCQVDSQVTMMFWYRQQPGQSLTLIATANQGSEATYESGFVIDKFPISRPNLTFSTLTVSNMSPEDSSIYLCSADRVPGNTIYFGEGSWLTVV.